These T cell receptor beta chains were read from a single sample in a study of cytomegalovirus exposure and HLA in healthy donors. Sequencing used immunoSEQ multiplex PCR; TCRdb keeps in-frame clones, though not all of them. The specimen's table records roughly 84,000 clones. Material for sequencing was PBMCs. Every receptor here comes from a man aged 50-60 years in good health and CMV-seronegative. CDR3s include the opening cysteine and the closing phenylalanine or tryptophan. Each record gives: CDR3 length, D gene, V gene, CDR3 protein. D genes are given only for firm matches.

len: 15; d_gene: .; v_gene: TRBV7-8; CDR3aa: CASSLVAGISYEQYF
len: 21; d_gene: TRBD2; v_gene: TRBV7-3; CDR3aa: CASSLLPGAGGRIGRQETQYF
len: 14; d_gene: .; v_gene: TRBV19; CDR3aa: CASSGVATNEKLFF
len: 16; d_gene: .; v_gene: TRBV19; CDR3aa: CASSIGGGQTNEKLFF
len: 16; d_gene: TRBD2; v_gene: TRBV11-2; CDR3aa: CASSGEAGENTGELFF
len: 14; d_gene: .; v_gene: TRBV6-5; CDR3aa: CASSLGTSRGEQFF
len: 14; d_gene: .; v_gene: TRBV5-4; CDR3aa: CASSLQGSGNTIYF
len: 15; d_gene: .; v_gene: TRBV4-2; CDR3aa: CASSQAAGVSNEQFF
len: 15; d_gene: TRBD2; v_gene: TRBV2; CDR3aa: CASRGPSGGAVPVYF
len: 11; d_gene: .; v_gene: TRBV9; CDR3aa: CASSARLDYTF
len: 15; d_gene: TRBD1; v_gene: TRBV7-3; CDR3aa: CASSLMGQGQETQYF
len: 15; d_gene: .; v_gene: TRBV28; CDR3aa: CASSFVLFSGNTIYF
len: 11; d_gene: .; v_gene: TRBV7-6; CDR3aa: CASSDFGEQYF
len: 13; d_gene: .; v_gene: TRBV7-9; CDR3aa: CASTTNIGQREYF
len: 13; d_gene: .; v_gene: TRBV11-2; CDR3aa: CASSLLTSYGYTF
len: 15; d_gene: .; v_gene: TRBV6-6; CDR3aa: CASSRPRDTSYEQYF
len: 14; d_gene: TRBD2; v_gene: TRBV4-2; CDR3aa: CASSQDLAGKTQYF
len: 15; d_gene: TRBD1; v_gene: TRBV4-1; CDR3aa: CASSQEPGGREKLFF
len: 15; d_gene: .; v_gene: TRBV6-5; CDR3aa: CASSTRAGSNQPQHF
len: 18; d_gene: .; v_gene: TRBV21-1; CDR3aa: CASSKYCRGRVFGNIQYF
len: 14; d_gene: .; v_gene: TRBV4-3; CDR3aa: CASSRGAFTGELFF
len: 13; d_gene: TRBD1; v_gene: TRBV11-1; CDR3aa: CASRTNRGDEQFF
len: 14; d_gene: .; v_gene: TRBV19; CDR3aa: CASRSGAYNEKLFF
len: 15; d_gene: .; v_gene: TRBV5-4; CDR3aa: CASSLKLGEGTEAFF
len: 12; d_gene: TRBD1; v_gene: TRBV7-9; CDR3aa: CASSQGGGGYTF
len: 15; d_gene: .; v_gene: TRBV7-8; CDR3aa: CASSTTWDKGDTQYF
len: 19; d_gene: .; v_gene: TRBV5-6; CDR3aa: CASSSVLGEGVRGPWTQYF
len: 15; d_gene: .; v_gene: TRBV28; CDR3aa: CASEEGAIRTDTQYF
len: 16; d_gene: TRBD2; v_gene: TRBV27; CDR3aa: CASSHNRDYVYNEQFF
len: 15; d_gene: .; v_gene: TRBV9; CDR3aa: CASSPQGLGSSPLHF
len: 14; d_gene: TRBD1; v_gene: TRBV10-3; CDR3aa: CAISPGQGAYEQYF
len: 14; d_gene: .; v_gene: TRBV7-2; CDR3aa: CASSLGGMQETQYF
len: 13; d_gene: .; v_gene: TRBV29-1; CDR3aa: CSVEVYMNTEAFF
len: 13; d_gene: TRBD2; v_gene: TRBV5-6; CDR3aa: CASRPGGVDEQFF
len: 14; d_gene: TRBD1; v_gene: TRBV5-1; CDR3aa: CASSRGQGNYGYTF
len: 14; d_gene: .; v_gene: TRBV11-2; CDR3aa: CASSLSTGFYEQYF
len: 13; d_gene: .; v_gene: TRBV29-1; CDR3aa: CSVERPSLMAQYF
len: 16; d_gene: TRBD1; v_gene: TRBV30; CDR3aa: CAWSTSGTGLSYEQYF
len: 15; d_gene: TRBD2; v_gene: TRBV6-5; CDR3aa: CASRQRGGARDTQYF
len: 16; d_gene: .; v_gene: TRBV18; CDR3aa: CASSLNQQVTYNEQFF
len: 16; d_gene: TRBD1; v_gene: TRBV5-4; CDR3aa: CASSLEEGTGDEKLFF
len: 11; d_gene: .; v_gene: TRBV6-5; CDR3aa: CASSSDEKLFF
len: 17; d_gene: TRBD2; v_gene: TRBV7-2; CDR3aa: CASSPTGGASGANVLTF
len: 15; d_gene: TRBD1; v_gene: TRBV18; CDR3aa: CASSSVGDRAYEQYF
len: 14; d_gene: .; v_gene: TRBV2; CDR3aa: CASSVSSGTPGQYF
len: 13; d_gene: TRBD1; v_gene: TRBV7-2; CDR3aa: CASSTGQQETQYF
len: 14; d_gene: .; v_gene: TRBV5-1; CDR3aa: CASSLRQGPYEQYF
len: 13; d_gene: .; v_gene: TRBV6-1; CDR3aa: CASSDPGYQPQHF
len: 14; d_gene: TRBD1; v_gene: TRBV9; CDR3aa: CASSPTGTTYEQYF
len: 14; d_gene: .; v_gene: TRBV19; CDR3aa: CASSIDVQGYGYTF
len: 13; d_gene: .; v_gene: TRBV11-2; CDR3aa: CASSTPLTETQYF